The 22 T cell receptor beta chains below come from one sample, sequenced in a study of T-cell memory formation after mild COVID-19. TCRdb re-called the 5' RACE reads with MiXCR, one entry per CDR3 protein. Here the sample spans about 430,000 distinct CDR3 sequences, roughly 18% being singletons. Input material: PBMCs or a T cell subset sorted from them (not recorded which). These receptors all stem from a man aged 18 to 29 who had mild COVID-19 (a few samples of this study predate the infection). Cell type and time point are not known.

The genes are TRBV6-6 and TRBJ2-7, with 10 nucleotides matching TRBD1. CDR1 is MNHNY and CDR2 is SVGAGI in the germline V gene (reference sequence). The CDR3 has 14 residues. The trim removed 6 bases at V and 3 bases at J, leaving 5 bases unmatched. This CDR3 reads CASSPGTGDYEQYV. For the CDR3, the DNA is TGTGCCAGCAGCCCTGGGACAGGGGACTACGAGCAGTACGTC.

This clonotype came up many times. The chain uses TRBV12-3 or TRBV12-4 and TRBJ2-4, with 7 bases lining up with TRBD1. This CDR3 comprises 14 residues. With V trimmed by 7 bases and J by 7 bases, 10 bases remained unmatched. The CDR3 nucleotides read TGTGCCAGCACCCCGACAGGGAACGGGAACATTCAGTACTTC. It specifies CASTPTGNGNIQYF.

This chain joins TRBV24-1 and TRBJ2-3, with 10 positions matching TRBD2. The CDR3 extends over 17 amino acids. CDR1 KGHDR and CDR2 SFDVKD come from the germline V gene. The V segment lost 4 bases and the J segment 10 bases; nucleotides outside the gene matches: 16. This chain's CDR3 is CATSDFKGLAEVLAQYF. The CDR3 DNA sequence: TGTGCCACCAGTGACTTTAAAGGACTAGCGGAGGTATTGGCGCAGTATTTT.

This CDR3 reads CASSPGSSGDHYEQYF. Here the CDR3 DNA reads TGTGCCAGCTCACCGGGGTCGAGCGGGGACCACTACGAGCAGTACTTC. This chain connects TRBV18 to TRBJ2-7; 7 bases line up with TRBD2. This CDR3 region has 16 residues. Trimming took 3 bases from V and 3 from J; bases not matched to a gene: 11. Germline V gene data show CDR1 as KGHSH and CDR2 as LQKENI.

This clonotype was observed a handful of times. CDR3 sequence: CSVRQHSNQPQHF. CDR3 sequence (DNA): TGCAGCGTTCGCCAGCATAGCAATCAGCCCCAGCATTTT. The chain has TRBV29-1 and TRBJ1-5; D is unclear. In germline, CDR1 is SQVTM, CDR2 ANQGSEA. The V end was cut by 5 bases, the J end by 0 bases, with 8 bases between. The length of the CDR3 is 13 residues.

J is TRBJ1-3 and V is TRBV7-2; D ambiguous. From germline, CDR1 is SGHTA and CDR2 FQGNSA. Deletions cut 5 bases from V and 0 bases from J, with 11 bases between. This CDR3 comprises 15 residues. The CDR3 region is CASSRGPSSGNTIYF. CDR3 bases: TGTGCCAGCAGCCGAGGACCGTCCTCTGGAAACACCATATATTTT.

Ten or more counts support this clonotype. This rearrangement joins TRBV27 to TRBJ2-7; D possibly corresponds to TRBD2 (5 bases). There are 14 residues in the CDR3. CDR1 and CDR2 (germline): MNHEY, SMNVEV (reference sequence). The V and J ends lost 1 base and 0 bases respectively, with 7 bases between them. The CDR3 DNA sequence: TGTGCCAGCAGTTTATGGGAGAGCTCCTACGAGCAGTACTTC. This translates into CASSLWESSYEQYF.

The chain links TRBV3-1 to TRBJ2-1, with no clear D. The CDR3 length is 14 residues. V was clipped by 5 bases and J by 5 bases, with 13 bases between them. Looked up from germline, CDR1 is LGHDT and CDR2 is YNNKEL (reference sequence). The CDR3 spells CASSKRDSDNEQFF. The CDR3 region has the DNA TGTGCCAGCAGCAAAAGGGATTCCGACAATGAGCAGTTCTTC.

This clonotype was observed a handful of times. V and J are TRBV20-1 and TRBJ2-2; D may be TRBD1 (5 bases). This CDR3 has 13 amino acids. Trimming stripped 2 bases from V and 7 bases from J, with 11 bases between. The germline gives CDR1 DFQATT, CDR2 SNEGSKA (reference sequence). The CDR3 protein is CSARSNRNGELFF. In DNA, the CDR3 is TGCAGTGCTAGATCGAACAGGAACGGGGAGCTGTTTTTT.

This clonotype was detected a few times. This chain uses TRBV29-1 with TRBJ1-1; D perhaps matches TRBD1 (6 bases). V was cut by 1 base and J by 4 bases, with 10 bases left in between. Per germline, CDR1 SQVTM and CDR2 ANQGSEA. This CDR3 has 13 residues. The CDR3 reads CSVEVPGATEAFF. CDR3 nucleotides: TGCAGCGTTGAAGTCCCGGGGGCCACTGAAGCTTTCTTT. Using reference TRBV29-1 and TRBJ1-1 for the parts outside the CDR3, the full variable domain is SAVISQKPSRDICQRGTSLTIQCQVDSQVTMMFWYRQQPGQSLTLIATANQGSEATYESGFVIDKFPISRPNLTFSTLTVSNMSPEDSSIYLCSVEVPGATEAFFGQGTRLTVV.

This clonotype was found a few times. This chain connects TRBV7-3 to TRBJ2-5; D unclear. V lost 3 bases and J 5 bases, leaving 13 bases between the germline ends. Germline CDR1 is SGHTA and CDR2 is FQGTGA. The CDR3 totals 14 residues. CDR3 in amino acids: CASSFRASRETQYF. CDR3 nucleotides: TGTGCCAGCAGCTTTCGGGCTAGTAGGGAGACCCAGTACTTC. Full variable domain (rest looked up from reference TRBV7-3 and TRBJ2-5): GAGVSQTPSNKVTEKGKYVELRCDPISGHTALYWYRQSLGQGPEFLIYFQGTGAADDSGLPNDRFFAVRPEGSVSTLKIQRTERGDSAVYLCASSFRASRETQYFGPGTRLLVL.

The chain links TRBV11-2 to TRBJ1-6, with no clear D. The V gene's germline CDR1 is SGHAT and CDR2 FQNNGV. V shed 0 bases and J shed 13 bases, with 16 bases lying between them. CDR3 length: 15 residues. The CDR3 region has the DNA TGTGCCAGCAGCTTAGAATTAGCGGACTTGTGGCCCCTCCACTTT. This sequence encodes CASSLELADLWPLHF.

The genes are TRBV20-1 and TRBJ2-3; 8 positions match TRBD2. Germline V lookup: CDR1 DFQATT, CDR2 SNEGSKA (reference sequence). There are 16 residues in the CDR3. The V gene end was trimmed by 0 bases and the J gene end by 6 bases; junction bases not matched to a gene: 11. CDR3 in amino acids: CSARDHGTRLQDTQYF. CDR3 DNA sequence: TGCAGTGCTAGAGATCACGGGACTAGACTCCAGGATACGCAGTATTTT.

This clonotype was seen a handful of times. CDR3 DNA sequence: TGTGCCAGCAGTTACCGGACAGGATGGACTGAAGCTTTCTTT. It encodes CASSYRTGWTEAFF. The J gene is TRBJ1-1, the V gene TRBV6-2 or TRBV6-3; 7 bases agree with TRBD1. Trimming took 2 bases from V and 5 from J; bases not matched to a gene: 5. The V gene's germline CDR1 is MNHEY and CDR2 SVGEGT. The CDR3 sequence is 14 residues long.

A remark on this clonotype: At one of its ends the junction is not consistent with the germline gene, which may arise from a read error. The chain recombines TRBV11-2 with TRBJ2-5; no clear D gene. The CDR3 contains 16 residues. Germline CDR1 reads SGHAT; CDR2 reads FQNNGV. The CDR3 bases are TGTGCCAGCAGAAGTGGCTCTAGGGCCCTCGGAGAGACCAAGTACTTC. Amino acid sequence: CASRSGSRALGETKYF.

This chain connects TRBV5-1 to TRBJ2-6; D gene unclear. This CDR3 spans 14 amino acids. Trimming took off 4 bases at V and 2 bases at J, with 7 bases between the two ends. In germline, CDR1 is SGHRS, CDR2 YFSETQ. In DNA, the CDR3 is TGCGCCAGCAGCGCCCCGACTGGGGCCAACGTCCTGACTTTC. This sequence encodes CASSAPTGANVLTF.

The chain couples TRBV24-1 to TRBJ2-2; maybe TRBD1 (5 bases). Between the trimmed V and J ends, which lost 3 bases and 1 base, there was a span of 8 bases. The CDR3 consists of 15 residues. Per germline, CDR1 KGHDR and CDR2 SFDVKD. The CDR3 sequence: CATSDGDRNTGELFF. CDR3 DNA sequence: TGTGCCACCAGTGATGGCGACAGGAACACCGGGGAGCTGTTTTTT.

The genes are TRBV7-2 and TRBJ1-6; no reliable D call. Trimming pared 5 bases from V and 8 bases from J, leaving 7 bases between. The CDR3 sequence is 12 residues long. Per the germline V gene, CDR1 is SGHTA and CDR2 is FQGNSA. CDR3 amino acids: CASSRLDSPLHF. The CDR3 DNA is TGTGCCAGCAGCCGTCTCGATTCACCCCTCCACTTT.

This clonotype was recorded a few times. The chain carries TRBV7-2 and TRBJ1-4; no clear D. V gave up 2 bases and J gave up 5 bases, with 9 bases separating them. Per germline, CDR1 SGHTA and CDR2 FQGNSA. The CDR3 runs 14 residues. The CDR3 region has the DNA TGTGCCAGCAGCTTATGGTTAGGGAATGAAAAACTGTTTTTT. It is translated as CASSLWLGNEKLFF.

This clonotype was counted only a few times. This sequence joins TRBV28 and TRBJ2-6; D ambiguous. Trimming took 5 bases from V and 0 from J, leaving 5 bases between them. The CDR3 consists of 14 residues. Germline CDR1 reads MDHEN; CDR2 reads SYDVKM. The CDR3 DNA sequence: TGTGCCAGCAGTCAGGTCTCTGGGGCCAACGTCCTGACTTTC. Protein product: CASSQVSGANVLTF.

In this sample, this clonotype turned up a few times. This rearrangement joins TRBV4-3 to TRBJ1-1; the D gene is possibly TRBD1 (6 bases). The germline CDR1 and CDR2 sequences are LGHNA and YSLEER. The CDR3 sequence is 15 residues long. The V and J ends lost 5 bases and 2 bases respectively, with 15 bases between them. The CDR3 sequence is CASSSRVRGNTEAFF. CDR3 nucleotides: TGCGCCAGCAGCTCCCGGGTCAGGGGTAACACTGAAGCTTTCTTT.

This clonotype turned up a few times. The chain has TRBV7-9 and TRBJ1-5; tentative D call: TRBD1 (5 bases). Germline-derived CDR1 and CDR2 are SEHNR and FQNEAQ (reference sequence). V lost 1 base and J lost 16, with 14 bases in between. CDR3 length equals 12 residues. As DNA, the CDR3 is TGTGCCAGCAGCTTAGGTCTTCGGGGCAAACATTTT. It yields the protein CASSLGLRGKHF. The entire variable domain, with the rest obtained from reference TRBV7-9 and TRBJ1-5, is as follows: DTGVSQNPRHKITKRGQNVTFRCDPISEHNRLYWYRQTLGQGPEFLTYFQNEAQLEKSRLLSDRFSAERPKGSFSTLEIQRTEQGDSAMYLCASSLGLRGKHFGDGTRLSIL.